This is a list of T cell receptor beta chains from one sample in a study of cytomegalovirus exposure and HLA in healthy donors. Method: immunoSEQ multiplex PCR; TCRdb's copy keeps in-frame clones and lacks some. The sample holds about 130,000 clones, 75% seen once. The sample was PBMCs. The receptor source for this set is a man between 25 and 39 years old in good health and CMV-seronegative. Each CDR3 is given with its conserved first and last residue. The D gene is left open where the match is weak. Not all rows give a size; the values are once, few, many and, for expanded clones, a class.

>TRBV2|few|TRBD2|TRBJ2-1
TGTGCCAGCAGCGTACCGGGACTAGCGGACAATGAGCAGTTCTTC
CASSVPGLADNEQFF
>TRBV7-6|.|TRBD1|TRBJ2-7
TGTGCCAGCAGCTTAGCGGTCAGTGGGACAGGGAAGACCTACGAGCAGTACTTC
CASSLAVSGTGKTYEQYF
>TRBV7-3|.|TRBD2|TRBJ2-3
TGTGCCAGCAGTCGACTAGCGGCCCCAGATACGCAGTATTTT
CASSRLAAPDTQYF
>TRBV15|few|.|TRBJ2-1
TGTGCCACCAGCAGACCGACAGACAATGAGCAGTTCTTC
CATSRPTDNEQFF
>TRBV28|few|.|TRBJ1-5
TGTGCCAGCAGTTCCCCGGGGGAGGGATATCAGCCCCAGCATTTT
CASSSPGEGYQPQHF
>TRBV28|.|TRBD1|TRBJ2-3
TGTGCCAGCAGTCTGACAGGGGGCACAGATACGCAGTATTTT
CASSLTGGTDTQYF
>TRBV18|.|TRBD1|TRBJ2-3
TGTGCCAGCTCACCAGGGACAGGGGACACAGATACGCAGTATTTT
CASSPGTGDTDTQYF
>TRBV7-9|.|TRBD1|TRBJ2-2
TGTGCGAGCTTCCTACACAGGGGGCGACGAACCGGGGAGCTGTTTTTT
CASFLHRGRRTGELFF
>TRBV4-1|.|TRBD2|TRBJ2-7
TGCGCCAGCAGCCGTAGCGGGAGGGGCGAGCAGTACTTC
CASSRSGRGEQYF
>TRBV6-5|.|.|TRBJ2-3
TGTGCCAGTGCACAGCGCTCGGGGACAGATACGCAGTATTTT
CASAQRSGTDTQYF
>TRBV2|once|.|TRBJ1-1
TGTGCCAGCAGTGAAGCGCTTCGGGGGTCTTTGGAAGCTTTCTTT
CASSEALRGSLEAFF
>TRBV7-9|.|TRBD1|TRBJ1-1
TGTGCCAGCAGCGGGACAGAAAAACAAGCTTTCTTT
CASSGTEKQAFF
>TRBV2|few|TRBD1|TRBJ1-2
TGTGCCAGCAGGGCACCCCTAGGACAGGGCCAAGAAGGCTACACCTTC
CASRAPLGQGQEGYTF
>TRBV5-1|.|.|TRBJ2-5
TGCGCCAGCAGGACCCTGGGGGGAGGAGAGACCCAGTACTTC
CASRTLGGGETQYF
>TRBV14|.|.|TRBJ2-5
TGTGCCAGCAGCCAAGTAGGGGCGGAGACCCAGTACTTC
CASSQVGAETQYF
>TRBV7-3|.|.|TRBJ2-1
TGTGCCAGCAGCCTACAGGGAGACAATGAGCAGTTCTTC
CASSLQGDNEQFF
>TRBV2|.|.|TRBJ1-5
TGTGCCAGCGGACAGAATAGCAATCAGCCCCAGCATTTT
CASGQNSNQPQHF
>TRBV7-6|.|.|TRBJ1-6
TGTGCCAGCAGCTCTCAGGCACAGAGCTCCTATAATTCACCCCTCCACTTT
CASSSQAQSSYNSPLHF
>TRBV5-4|.|.|TRBJ1-1
TGTGCCAGCAGCCGGACAGTGAACACTGAAGCTTTCTTT
CASSRTVNTEAFF
>TRBV7-9|.|.|TRBJ1-1
TGTGCCAGCAGTCGCAGGGTCAGATTGAACACTGAAGCTTTCTTT
CASSRRVRLNTEAFF
>TRBV6-5|.|.|TRBJ2-3
TGTGCCAGCAGTTACAGGAGGGCCGGAGGGACAGATACGCAGTATTTT
CASSYRRAGGTDTQYF
>TRBV5-6|.|.|TRBJ1-5
TGTGCCAGCAGCCCGCTAGGAGGCCAACAGCCCCAGCATTTT
CASSPLGGQQPQHF
>TRBV30|.|TRBD2|TRBJ2-5
TGTGCCTGGAGGACTAGCGGGGTGGAGACCCAGTACTTC
CAWRTSGVETQYF
>TRBV5-1|.|TRBD1|TRBJ1-6
TGCGCCAGCAGCTCCGGACAGGGCGGTAATTCACCCCTCCACTTT
CASSSGQGGNSPLHF
>TRBV4-1|.|TRBD2|TRBJ2-4
TGCGCCAGCAGCCATCCCGGACTAGCGGGGGGAACCAAAAACATTCAGTACTTC
CASSHPGLAGGTKNIQYF
>TRBV5-6|.|.|TRBJ1-6
TGTGCCAGCAGCGACAGGTTTTCTAATTCACCCCTCCACTTT
CASSDRFSNSPLHF
>TRBV5-4|.|TRBD1|TRBJ1-2
TGTGCCAGCAGCCACCCCCGGGACAGGTCGGTCTACACCTTC
CASSHPRDRSVYTF
>TRBV7-9|.|TRBD1|TRBJ1-4
TGTGCCAGCAGCTTCCGGGACAGAAGGGGTGAAAAACTGTTTTTT
CASSFRDRRGEKLFF
>TRBV10-2|.|TRBD1|TRBJ1-5
TGCGCCAGCCAGGGGGTTAGCAATCAGCCCCAGCATTTT
CASQGVSNQPQHF
>TRBV6-6|.|TRBD1|TRBJ2-1
TGTGCCAGCGCCATAGGACAGGGGTGGGACAATGAGCAGTTCTTC
CASAIGQGWDNEQFF
>TRBV6-1|.|TRBD1|TRBJ1-2
TGTGCCAGCAGCCGGGACAGGGACTATGGCTGCACCTTC
CASSRDRDYGCTF
>TRBV27|.|TRBD1|TRBJ1-3
TGTGCCAGCAGTTTATCCCCGGGACAGGGGAGAAACACCATATATTTT
CASSLSPGQGRNTIYF
>TRBV5-4|.|TRBD1|TRBJ1-1
TGTGCCAGCAGCTCAGGGGGCGCGGACACTGAAGCTTTCTTT
CASSSGGADTEAFF
>TRBV29-1|.|.|TRBJ2-1
TGCAGCGTACCTAAAGGGGGGGCAAGCTCCTACAATGAGCAGTTCTTC
CSVPKGGASSYNEQFF
>TRBV27|.|TRBD2|TRBJ2-5
TGTGCCAGCAGTCCCCTCCCTACTAGCGCGCACGAGACCCAGTACTTC
CASSPLPTSAHETQYF
>TRBV28|.|.|TRBJ2-7
TGTGCCACCAGCATCTGGGACACCTCCTACGAGCAGTACTTC
CATSIWDTSYEQYF